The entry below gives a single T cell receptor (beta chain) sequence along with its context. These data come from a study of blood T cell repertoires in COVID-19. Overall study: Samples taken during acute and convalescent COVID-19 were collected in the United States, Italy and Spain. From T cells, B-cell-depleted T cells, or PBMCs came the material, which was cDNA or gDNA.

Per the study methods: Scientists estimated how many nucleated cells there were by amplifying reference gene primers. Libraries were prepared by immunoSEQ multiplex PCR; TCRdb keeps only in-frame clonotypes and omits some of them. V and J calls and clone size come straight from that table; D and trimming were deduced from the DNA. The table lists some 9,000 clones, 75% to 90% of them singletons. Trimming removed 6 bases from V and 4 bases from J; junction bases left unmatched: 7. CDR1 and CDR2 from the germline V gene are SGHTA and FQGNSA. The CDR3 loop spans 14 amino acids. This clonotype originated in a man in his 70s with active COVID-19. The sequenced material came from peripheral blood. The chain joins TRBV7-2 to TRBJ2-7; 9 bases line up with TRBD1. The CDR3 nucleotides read TGTGCCAGCAGGCAGACCGGGACAGGGTACGAGCAGTACTTC. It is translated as CASRQTGTGYEQYF.